This section outlines one T cell receptor (beta chain) sequence together with its context. Its antigen is currently unknown. In germline, CDR1 is SGHVS, CDR2 FNYEAQ. Germline trimming cut 5 bases from V and 1 base from J; bases unmatched to any gene: 11. The CDR3 is 17 residues long. Only in-frame clones appear in the TCRdb table, and some are missing; sequencing was by immunoSEQ multiplex PCR. Of tens of thousands of clones listed, 80% were seen once; the top ten hold over 9.5%. The data were obtained in a study of OX40 agonist ivuxolimab in advanced cancers. Study observations and caveats: The study found that CD8+ T cells averaged more expanded clones than CD4+. People who partly responded at 0.1-3.0 mg/kg had some of the least clonal expansion seen.

This TCR was sampled from an adult with an advanced solid tumor such as melanoma, head and neck, liver or kidney cancer. V gene TRBV7-6 combines with J gene TRBJ2-1; 7 bases are shared with TRBD2. Sequences were derived from CD4+ or CD8+ T cells sorted from blood, sampled in a trial of the OX40 agonist ivuxolimab. The CDR3 DNA reads TGTGCCAGCAGCCCGTTCCCTAGCGGAACTTCCTACAATGAGCAGTTCTTC. Translation: CASSPFPSGTSYNEQFF.